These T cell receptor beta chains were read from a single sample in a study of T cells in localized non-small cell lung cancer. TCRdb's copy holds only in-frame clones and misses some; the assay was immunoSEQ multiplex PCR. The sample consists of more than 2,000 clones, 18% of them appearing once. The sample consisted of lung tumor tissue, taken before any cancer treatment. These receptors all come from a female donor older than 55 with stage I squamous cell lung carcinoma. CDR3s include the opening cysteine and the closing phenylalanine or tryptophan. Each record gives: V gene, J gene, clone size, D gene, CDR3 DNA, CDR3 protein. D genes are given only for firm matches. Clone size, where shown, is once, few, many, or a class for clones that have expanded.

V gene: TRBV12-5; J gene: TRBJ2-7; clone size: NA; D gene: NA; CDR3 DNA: TGTGCCAGCACCTCGGGACTTTACGGGCAGTACTTC; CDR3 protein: CASTSGLYGQYF
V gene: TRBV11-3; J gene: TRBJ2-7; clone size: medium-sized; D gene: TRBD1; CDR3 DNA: TGTGCCAGCAGCTTTCTACAGGGGGCGCAAGGCGAGCAGTACTTC; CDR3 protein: CASSFLQGAQGEQYF
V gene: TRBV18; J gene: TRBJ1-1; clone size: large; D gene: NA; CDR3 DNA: TGTGCCAGCTCACCACCCTACAGTTACACTGAAGCTTTCTTT; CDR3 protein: CASSPPYSYTEAFF
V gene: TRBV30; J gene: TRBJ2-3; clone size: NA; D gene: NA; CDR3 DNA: TGTGCCTGGAGTTTACGCGGAGGGGCGGATACGCAGTATTTT; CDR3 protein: CAWSLRGGADTQYF
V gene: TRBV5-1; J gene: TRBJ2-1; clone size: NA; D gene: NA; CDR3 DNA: TGCGCCAGCAGCTCAGACGGGGGGCCCTACAATGAGCAGTTCTTC; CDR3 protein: CASSSDGGPYNEQFF
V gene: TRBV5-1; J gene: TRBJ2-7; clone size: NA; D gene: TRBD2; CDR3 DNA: TGCGCCAGCAGCTTGGGGTCACTAGCGGGAGATGCCTACGAGCAGTACTTC; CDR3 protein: CASSLGSLAGDAYEQYF
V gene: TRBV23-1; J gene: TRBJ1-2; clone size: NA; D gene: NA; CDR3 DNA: TGCGCCAGCAGCCCCCGGGTAACGGATGGCTACACCTTC; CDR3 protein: CASSPRVTDGYTF
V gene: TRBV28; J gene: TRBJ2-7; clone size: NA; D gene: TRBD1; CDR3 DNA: TGTGCCAGCAGCTGGGGGACAGGTACATACGAGCAGTACTTC; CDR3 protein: CASSWGTGTYEQYF
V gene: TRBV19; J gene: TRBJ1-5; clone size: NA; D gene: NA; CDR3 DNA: TGTGCCAGTAGTACCGCAGATCGGCAGCCCCAGCATTTT; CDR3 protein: CASSTADRQPQHF
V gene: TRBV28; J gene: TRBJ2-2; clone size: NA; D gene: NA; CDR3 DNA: TGTGCCAGCAGTTTAAGGGATTGGGAGCTGTTTTTT; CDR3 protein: CASSLRDWELFF
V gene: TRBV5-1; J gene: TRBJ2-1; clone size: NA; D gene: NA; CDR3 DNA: TGCGCCAGCAGCTTGACCACGGGGACTTACTCCCGGAGCGAGCAGTTCTTC; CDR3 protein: CASSLTTGTYSRSEQFF
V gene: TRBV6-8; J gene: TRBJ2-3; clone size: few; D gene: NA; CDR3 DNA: TGTGCCAGCAGTTTGGAGCACACAGATACGCAGTATTTT; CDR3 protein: CASSLEHTDTQYF
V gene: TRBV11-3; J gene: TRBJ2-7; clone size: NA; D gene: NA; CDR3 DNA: TGTGCCAGCAGCCAGGCCGAGGGGGAGAACTCCTACGAGCAGTACTTC; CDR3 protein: CASSQAEGENSYEQYF
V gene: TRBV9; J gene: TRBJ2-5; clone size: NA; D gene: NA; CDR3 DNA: TGTGCCAGCAGCCCTCGTGGCTTACAAGAGACCCAGTACTTC; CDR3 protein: CASSPRGLQETQYF
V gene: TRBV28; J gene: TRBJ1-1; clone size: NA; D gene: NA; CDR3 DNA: TGTGCCAGCAGTTTACTCACAGGGAACACTGAAGCTTTCTTT; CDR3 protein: CASSLLTGNTEAFF
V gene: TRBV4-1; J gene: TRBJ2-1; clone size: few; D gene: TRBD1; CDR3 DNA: TGCGCCAGCAGCCAAGCCTTGGGGGACAGGCAGTTCTTC; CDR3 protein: CASSQALGDRQFF
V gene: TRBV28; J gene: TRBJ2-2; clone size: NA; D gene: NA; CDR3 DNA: TGTGCCAGCAGTCCGTCCCTGGCCACCGGGGAGCTGTTTTTT; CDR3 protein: CASSPSLATGELFF
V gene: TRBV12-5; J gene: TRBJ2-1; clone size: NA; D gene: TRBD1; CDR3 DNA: TGTGCTAGTGGTATATACCCCGGGACAGTCGACAATGAGCAGTTCTTC; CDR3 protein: CASGIYPGTVDNEQFF
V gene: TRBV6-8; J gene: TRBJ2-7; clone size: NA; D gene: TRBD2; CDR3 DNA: TGTGCCAGCAGTTACTCGTCGAGGGCGGGAGGCCAGTACTTC; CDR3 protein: CASSYSSRAGGQYF
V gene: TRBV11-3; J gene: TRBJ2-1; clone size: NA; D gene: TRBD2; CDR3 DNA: TGTGCCAGCAGCTTGGCTAGCGGGGACCACAATGAGCAGTTCTTC; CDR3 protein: CASSLASGDHNEQFF
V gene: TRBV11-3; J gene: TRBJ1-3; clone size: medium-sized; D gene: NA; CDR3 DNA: TGTGCCAGCAGCATCCATCAGTCGGGGGGAAACACCATATATTTT; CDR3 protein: CASSIHQSGGNTIYF
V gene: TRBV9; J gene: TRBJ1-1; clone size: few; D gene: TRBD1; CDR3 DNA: TGTGCCAGCAGCGATCGGACAGGGCCGGGCACTGAAGCTTTCTTT; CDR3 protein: CASSDRTGPGTEAFF
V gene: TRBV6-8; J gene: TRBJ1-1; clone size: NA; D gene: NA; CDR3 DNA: TGTGCCAGCGGTAAGGGATGGAACACTGAAGCTTTCTTT; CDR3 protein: CASGKGWNTEAFF
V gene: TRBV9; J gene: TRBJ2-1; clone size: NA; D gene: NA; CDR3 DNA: TGTGCCAGCAGCCCAGACCTAGCGCAAGAGCAGTTCTTC; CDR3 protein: CASSPDLAQEQFF
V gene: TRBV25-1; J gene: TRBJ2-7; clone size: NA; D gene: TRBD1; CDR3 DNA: TGTGCCAGCGTTACTGGACAGGTCCCCTACGAGCAGTACTTC; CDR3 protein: CASVTGQVPYEQYF
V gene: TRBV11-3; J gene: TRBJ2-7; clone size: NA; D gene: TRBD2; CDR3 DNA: TGTGCCAGCAGCTTAGGGCTCGCGGGAGTGGGCGAGCAGTACTTC; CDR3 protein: CASSLGLAGVGEQYF
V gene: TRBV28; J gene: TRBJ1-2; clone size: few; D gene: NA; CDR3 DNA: TGTGCCAGCAGAATTCCCAGGGACAAGGGGGGCTACACCTTC; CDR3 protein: CASRIPRDKGGYTF
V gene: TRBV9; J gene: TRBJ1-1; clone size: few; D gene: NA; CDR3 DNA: TGTGCCAGCAGACCCTTACTGAACACTGAAGCTTTCTTT; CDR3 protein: CASRPLLNTEAFF
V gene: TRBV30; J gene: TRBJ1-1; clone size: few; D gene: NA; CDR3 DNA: TGTGCCTGGAGTACGAGGAGGGACACTGAAGCTTTCTTT; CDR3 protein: CAWSTRRDTEAFF
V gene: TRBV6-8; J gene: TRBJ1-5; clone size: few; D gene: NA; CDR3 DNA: TGTGCCAGCAGTGTTACGGCGGATAGCAATCAGCCCCAGCATTTT; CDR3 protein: CASSVTADSNQPQHF
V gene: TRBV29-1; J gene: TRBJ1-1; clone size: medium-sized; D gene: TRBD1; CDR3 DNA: TGCAGCGTTGTAGGGACAGGACTCATGAACACTGAAGCTTTCTTT; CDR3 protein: CSVVGTGLMNTEAFF
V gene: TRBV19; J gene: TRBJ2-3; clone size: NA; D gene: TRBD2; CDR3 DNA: TGTGCCAGTAGTATACTGGGACTAGCCGGAGATACGCAGTATTTT; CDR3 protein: CASSILGLAGDTQYF
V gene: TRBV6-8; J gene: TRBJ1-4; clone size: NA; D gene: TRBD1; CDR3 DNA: TGTGCCAGCAGTTACTCGAATTCGCAGGGGGAACTGTTTTTT; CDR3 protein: CASSYSNSQGELFF